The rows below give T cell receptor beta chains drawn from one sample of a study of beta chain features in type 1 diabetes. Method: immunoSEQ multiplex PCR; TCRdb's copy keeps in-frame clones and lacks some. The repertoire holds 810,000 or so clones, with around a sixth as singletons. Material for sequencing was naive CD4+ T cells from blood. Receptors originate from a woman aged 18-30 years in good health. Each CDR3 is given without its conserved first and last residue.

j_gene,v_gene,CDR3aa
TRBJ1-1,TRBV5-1,ASSLQGTMNTEAF
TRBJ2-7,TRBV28,ASSLLGREQY
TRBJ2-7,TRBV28,ASRRQGEFYEQY
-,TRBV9,ASSVAPSGRDYSYEQY
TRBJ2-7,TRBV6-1,ASSSDRSYEQY
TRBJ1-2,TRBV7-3,ASSLMGGTGDGYT
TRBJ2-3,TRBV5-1,ASRGGQGADTQY
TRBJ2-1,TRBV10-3,AISESTSGNNEQF
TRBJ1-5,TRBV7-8,ASSPGRVGSNQPQH
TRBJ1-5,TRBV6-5,ASSYSGHPPNQPQH
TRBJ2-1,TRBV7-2,ASRKGDHEQF
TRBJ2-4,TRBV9,ASSAGTGELNIQY